One sample yielded the 32 T cell receptor beta chains listed below, sequenced in a study of T-cell memory formation after mild COVID-19 (dated by TCRdb to about 2021). Library prep was done by 5' RACE. Instrument used: Illumina NovaSeq 6000. TCRdb passed the public sequencing reads through fastp at Q25 and MiXCR, retaining productive beta sequences. Records with the same CDR3 protein are collapsed into one entry carrying the most frequent genes and DNA. This sample gives fewer than 400,000 distinct CDR3 sequences in total; approximately 15% of them show up just once. The leading ten clones occupy 20% to 25% of the sample. The sample taken for sequencing was PBMCs or a T cell subset sorted from them (not recorded which). The origin of the receptors is a man aged 18 to 30 who had mild COVID-19 (a few samples of this study predate the infection). The sample titles of this study are shuffled in the database, so cell type and time point are left out; the donor was told from shared clones.

CDR3 DNA: TGTGCCAGCAGTGTCCTTCCCTACAATCAGCCCCAGCATTTT. Its protein is CASSVLPYNQPQHF. The chain joins TRBV2 to TRBJ1-5; D unresolved. This CDR3 contains 14 residues. CDR1 is SNHLY, CDR2 FYNNEI, per germline. Trimming pared 4 bases from V and 3 bases from J, leaving 10 bases between.

The chain is built from TRBV27 and TRBJ2-1; 7 bases line up with TRBD1. There are 15 residues in the CDR3. After removal of 0 bases from V and 7 bases from J, the junction contained 6 bases not matched to a gene. The germline CDR1 and CDR2 sequences are MNHEY and SMNVEV (reference sequence). CDR3 DNA sequence: TGTGCCAGCAGTTTATCTGTAAGGGGGCGAAATGAGCAGTTCTTC. This gives the protein CASSLSVRGRNEQFF.

The chain is built from TRBV12-3 or TRBV12-4 and TRBJ1-3, with TRBD1 as a possible D gene (5 bases). CDR3 length: 17 amino acids. V dropped 7 bases and J dropped 0 bases, with 19 bases sitting between them. CDR3 sequence (DNA): TGTGCCAGCACCGATCTCGGGGCTGTCCTCTCTGGAAACACCATATATTTT. Residues: CASTDLGAVLSGNTIYF.

The chain carries TRBV4-3 and TRBJ2-7; no reliable D call. CDR1 is LGHNA, CDR2 YSLEER, per germline. This CDR3 region has 15 residues. The V end was cut by 0 bases, the J end by 3 bases, with 12 bases between. The CDR3 region is CASSQDARQFYEQYF. The CDR3 nucleotides read TGCGCCAGCAGCCAAGACGCTCGGCAGTTCTACGAGCAGTACTTC.

Only a few counts were recorded for this clonotype. V usage is TRBV5-1 and J usage is TRBJ1-4; TRBD1 agrees at 9 bases. V was pared by 0 bases and J by 7 bases, with 4 bases of the junction left unmatched. The CDR3 runs to 15 residues. In germline, CDR1 is SGHRS, CDR2 YFSETQ. The CDR3 loop is CASSLVGTGSEKLFF. The CDR3 nucleotides read TGCGCCAGCAGCTTGGTTGGGACAGGGTCTGAAAAACTGTTTTTT. Supplemented by reference TRBV5-1 and TRBJ1-4, the full variable domain reads KAGVTQTPRYLIKTRGQQVTLSCSPISGHRSVSWYQQTPGQGLQFLFEYFSETQRNKGNFPGRFSGRQFSNSRSEMNVSTLELGDSALYLCASSLVGTGSEKLFFGSGTQLSVL.

The table lists this clonotype with a count of one. The chain recombines TRBV5-1 with TRBJ2-1, with 12 bases identical to TRBD2. Germline V gene lookup returns CDR1 SGHRS and CDR2 YFSETQ. Trimming removed 0 bases from V and 6 bases from J; junction bases left unmatched: 4. This CDR3 has 16 amino acids. Here the CDR3 reads CASSLELAGGSNEQFF. In DNA, the CDR3 is TGCGCCAGCAGCTTGGAACTAGCGGGAGGTTCCAATGAGCAGTTCTTC.

This clonotype was picked up a small number of times. The J gene is TRBJ2-3, the V gene TRBV20-1; 12 bases agree with TRBD2. J was trimmed by 6 bases and V by 3 bases; bases with no gene match: 13. CDR1 is DFQATT, CDR2 SNEGSKA, per germline (reference sequence). The CDR3 is 17 residues long. CDR3 amino acids: CSASPSGGAFRSDTQYF. CDR3 DNA: TGCAGTGCTAGTCCTAGCGGGGGGGCTTTCCGGAGTGATACGCAGTATTTT.

This clonotype was counted a few times. The chain carries TRBV6-6 and TRBJ2-1, with TRBD2 matching 11 bases. V shed 3 bases and J 7 bases; nucleotides not matched to a gene: 11. CDR1 and CDR2 (germline): MNHNY, SVGAGI (reference sequence). CDR3 length: 17 residues. The CDR3, as DNA: TGTGCCAGCAGTTATACCCCGGGTAGCGGGGGGGAAAATGAGCAGTTCTTC. Protein sequence: CASSYTPGSGGENEQFF.

This chain connects TRBV10-3 to TRBJ1-4; 8 nucleotides agree with TRBD1. With V trimmed by 6 bases and J by 17 bases, 26 bases remained unmatched. The CDR3 has 17 amino acids. CDR1 is ENHRY and CDR2 is SYGVKD in the germline V gene. The CDR3 DNA reads as TGTGCCATCAGGGCGGACAGGGACGACTTGTCTGGAAACACCCTATTTTTT. Protein: CAIRADRDDLSGNTLFF.

J is TRBJ2-7 and V is TRBV27; no definite D call. Trimming shortened V by 4 bases and J by 2 bases, and 9 bases separated the two germline ends. Germline values: CDR1 MNHEY, CDR2 SMNVEV (reference sequence). This CDR3 region has 13 residues. CDR3 sequence: CASSWPSPYEQYV. CDR3 DNA sequence: TGTGCCAGCAGTTGGCCCAGCCCCTACGAGCAGTACGTC.

This clonotype appeared a few times. The rearrangement links TRBV4-3 to TRBJ2-1, with D perhaps TRBD1 or TRBD2 (5 bases each). Germline lookup yields CDR1 LGHNA and CDR2 YSLEER. The V and J ends lost 4 bases and 7 bases respectively, with 11 bases between them. This CDR3 contains 13 residues. The CDR3 DNA is TGCGCCAGCAGCCTGGCATGGGGGAATGAGCAGTTCTTC. The encoded protein is CASSLAWGNEQFF.

This clonotype was recorded a few times. The chain links TRBV19 to TRBJ1-2, with D unclear. The CDR3 runs 12 residues. Germline V lookup: CDR1 LNHDA, CDR2 SQIVND (reference sequence). V lost 5 bases and J lost 5, with 9 bases in between. The CDR3 here is CASSVTEYGYTF. Here the CDR3 DNA reads TGTGCCAGTAGTGTGACCGAGTATGGCTACACCTTC.

This clonotype was picked up a small number of times. This sequence joins TRBV7-6 and TRBJ1-2, with TRBD1 matching 11 bases. V trimming: 4 bases; J trimming: 4 bases; junction bases outside the gene matches: 5. Germline V gene lookup returns CDR1 SGHVS and CDR2 FNYEAQ. This CDR3 region has 15 residues. CDR3 sequence (DNA): TGTGCCAGCAGCTCAGGACAGGGGGCCGGCTATGGCTACACCTTC. Translation gives CASSSGQGAGYGYTF.

V gene TRBV5-1 combines with J gene TRBJ2-3; TRBD1 aligns across 10 bases. Germline-derived CDR1 and CDR2 are SGHRS and YFSETQ. J was trimmed by 4 bases and V by 4 bases; bases with no gene match: 9. CDR3 size: 16 residues. CDR3 protein: CASSPRDRGWADTQYF. The CDR3 region has the DNA TGCGCCAGCAGCCCCCGGGACAGGGGCTGGGCAGATACGCAGTATTTT.

The table lists this clonotype with a few counts. This chain links TRBV20-1 with TRBJ1-2; D remains ambiguous. Trimming took off 0 bases at V and 8 bases at J, with 7 bases between the two ends. CDR1 and CDR2 from the germline V gene are DFQATT and SNEGSKA (reference sequence). This CDR3 has 11 amino acids. CDR3 sequence: CSAREPGGYTF. CDR3 nucleotide sequence: TGCAGTGCTAGAGAACCGGGCGGCTACACCTTC.

This clonotype was recorded a few times. The chain couples TRBV15 to TRBJ1-6; D call uncertain. Germline V gene data show CDR1 as LNHNV and CDR2 as YYDKDF (reference sequence). CDR3 length equals 13 residues. With 3 bases removed from V and 7 bases from J, the gap between germline ends came to 7 bases. The CDR3 here is CATSRGRNSPLHF. CDR3 in DNA: TGTGCCACCAGCAGGGGTAGGAATTCACCCCTCCACTTT.

The chain has TRBV5-1 and TRBJ2-3; 7 bases line up with TRBD2. This CDR3 region has 15 residues. The germline V gene encodes CDR1 SGHRS and CDR2 YFSETQ. The trim removed 0 bases at V and 4 bases at J, leaving 5 bases unmatched. The CDR3 sequence is CASSLDPSGSDTQYF. In nucleotides, the CDR3 is TGCGCCAGCAGCTTGGACCCTAGCGGTTCAGATACGCAGTATTTT.

This clonotype was observed a few times. The V call is TRBV12-5, the J call TRBJ1-5; 7 positions agree with TRBD1. The CDR3 runs 14 residues. Trimming took 6 bases from V and 7 from J; bases not matched to a gene: 9. In germline, CDR1 is LGHNT, CDR2 FRNRAP. The CDR3 coding sequence is TGTGCTAGTGGCCCGACAGGGCTCGGACAGCCCCAGCATTTT. It codes for CASGPTGLGQPQHF.

The chain carries TRBV6-2 or TRBV6-3 and TRBJ2-7; D may be TRBD1 (5 bases). The CDR3 spans 15 residues. CDR1 is MNHEY, CDR2 SVGEGT, per germline. V gave up 6 bases and J gave up 0 bases, with 15 bases separating them. The DNA of the CDR3 is TGTGCCAGCAGCGTGAGTGGGGCCGCCTCCTACGAGCAGTACTTC. Translated, it gives CASSVSGAASYEQYF.

In its sample, this clonotype was seen many times. The V call is TRBV10-3, the J call TRBJ2-1; a possible D gene is TRBD2 (7 bases). The germline CDR1 and CDR2 sequences are ENHRY and SYGVKD. The V and J ends lost 2 bases and 1 base respectively, with 12 bases between them. The CDR3 consists of 16 residues. The CDR3 loop reads CAISEPRGGSYNEQFF. The CDR3 region has the DNA TGTGCCATCAGTGAGCCCAGGGGAGGGTCCTACAATGAGCAGTTCTTC.

The chain employs TRBV7-2 and TRBJ2-3; D gene ambiguous. Germline CDR1 SGHTA, CDR2 FQGNSA. Trimming removed 5 bases at V and 6 bases at J, with 6 bases between. There are 11 residues in the CDR3. CDR3 coding DNA: TGTGCCAGCAGCCGGTGGGATACGCAGTATTTT. Residues: CASSRWDTQYF.

This clonotype was picked up a small number of times. V is TRBV6-1 and J is TRBJ2-2; no clear D gene. V lost 6 bases and J lost 2, with 7 bases in between. Per the germline V gene, CDR1 is MNHNS and CDR2 is SASEGT. The CDR3 has 13 amino acids. The DNA for the CDR3 is TGTGCCAGCAGCGCGGACAACACCGGGGAGCTGTTTTTT. Translating gives CASSADNTGELFF.

This clonotype has a count of ten or more. V and J are TRBV20-1 and TRBJ2-3; D is perhaps TRBD2 (5 bases). With 0 bases removed from V and 0 bases from J, the gap between germline ends came to 10 bases. This CDR3 is 15 amino acids long. CDR1 and CDR2 (germline): DFQATT, SNEGSKA (reference sequence). CDR3 sequence reads: CSARDSGGSTDTQYF. In nucleotides, the CDR3 is TGCAGTGCTAGAGATTCAGGCGGGAGCACAGATACGCAGTATTTT.

This chain connects TRBV20-1 to TRBJ2-3, with 9 bases matching TRBD2. Germline lookup yields CDR1 DFQATT and CDR2 SNEGSKA (reference sequence). The CDR3 covers 15 residues. Trimming at V came to 0 bases and at J to 2 bases, leaving 3 bases not matched to a gene. CDR3 sequence: CSARESGGSTDTQYF. CDR3 sequence (DNA): TGCAGTGCTAGAGAAAGCGGGGGGTCCACAGATACGCAGTATTTT.

A few counts support this clonotype. The CDR3 DNA follows: TGCGCCAGCAGCTTGGCGTCAGGGGGCAATGAGCAGTTCTTC. Translation gives CASSLASGGNEQFF. V and J are TRBV5-1 and TRBJ2-1; 7 bases match TRBD1. Germline trimming cut 0 bases from V and 6 bases from J; bases unmatched to any gene: 3. The CDR3 extends over 14 amino acids. Germline CDR1 is SGHRS and CDR2 is YFSETQ.

This clonotype was found a few times. The chain links TRBV5-1 to TRBJ1-2; D is unclear. The CDR3 has 14 amino acids. The V end lost 0 bases, the J end lost 7 bases, and 13 bases lay between the germline ends. Germline CDR1 reads SGHRS; CDR2 reads YFSETQ. CDR3 nucleotide sequence: TGCGCCAGCAGCTTGGAGCCAGCCACTGCTGGCTACACCTTC. As protein: CASSLEPATAGYTF.

This clonotype was seen a single time. J is TRBJ2-5 and V is TRBV4-2; D might be TRBD1 (6 bases). This CDR3 has 13 residues. The V and J ends lost 1 base and 5 bases respectively, with 8 bases between them. CDR1 is LGHNA, CDR2 YNFKEQ, per germline. The CDR3 reads CASSQAGDETQYF. CDR3 DNA: TGTGCCAGCAGCCAAGCAGGGGATGAGACCCAGTACTTC.

This clonotype was seen repeatedly, ten times or more. The rearrangement joins TRBV4-3 to TRBJ2-5; no clear D. The length of the CDR3 is 16 residues. Germline CDR1 and CDR2: LGHNA and YSLEER. V dropped 1 base and J dropped 1 base, with 13 bases sitting between them. CDR3 sequence (DNA): TGCGCCAGCAGCCAAGGGCCACGGCCGGGCCAAGAGACCCAGTACTTC. This sequence encodes CASSQGPRPGQETQYF.

The V gene is TRBV7-3, the J gene TRBJ2-2, with 7 nucleotides matching TRBD2. CDR1 and CDR2 (germline): SGHTA, FQGTGA. CDR3 length: 13 residues. J was trimmed by 6 bases and V by 5 bases; bases with no gene match: 3. The CDR3 sequence is CASSPAGAGELFF. CDR3 nucleotide sequence: TGTGCCAGCAGCCCCGCGGGGGCCGGGGAGCTGTTTTTT.

V and J are TRBV6-5 and TRBJ1-1; D remains unclear. V lost 2 bases, J lost 0 bases, and 7 bases lay in between. CDR1 and CDR2 from the germline V gene are MNHEY and SVGAGI. The CDR3 has 14 amino acids. The CDR3 sequence is CASSYGYMNTEAFF. DNA for the CDR3: TGTGCCAGCAGTTACGGGTACATGAACACTGAAGCTTTCTTT.

The chain joins TRBV6-5 to TRBJ2-7; D is unresolved. Per the germline V gene, CDR1 is MNHEY and CDR2 is SVGAGI. The CDR3 is 14 amino acids. V dropped 0 bases and J dropped 5 bases, with 11 bases sitting between them. The CDR3 sequence: CASSYSSASHEQYF. The CDR3 bases are TGTGCCAGCAGTTACTCTTCGGCCAGCCACGAGCAGTACTTC.

The chain employs TRBV7-6 and TRBJ2-3; the D gene is possibly TRBD2 (5 bases). Trimming left V 3 bases short and J 5 bases short, with 12 bases between. This CDR3 has 14 residues. Per germline, CDR1 SGHVS and CDR2 FNYEAQ. The DNA of the CDR3 is TGTGCCAGCAGCTTCCAATTTCGGGGAGATACGCAGTATTTT. It encodes CASSFQFRGDTQYF.